A selection of T cell receptor beta chains follows, all from one sample in a study of vaccination effects on CD4 cells after COVID-19. TCRdb's copy holds only in-frame clones and misses some; the assay was immunoSEQ multiplex PCR. Counted here are 60,000 to 75,000 clones, 73% occurring once; the ten biggest clones make up 5%. No cognate antigen is known for these TCRs. Sequences were derived from CD4+ T cells from PBMCs cultured with HIV peptides, sampled before COVID-19 vaccination. These receptors came from a human donor who had a prior SARS-CoV-2 infection. Each CDR3 is given with its conserved first and last residue. D genes are given only for firm matches. Rows give clone size only sometimes, using once, few, many, or a class for an expanded clone.

V gene	J gene	clone size	D gene	CDR3 protein	CDR3 DNA
TRBV9	TRBJ2-3	once	.	CASSVLPNDPPQYF	TGTGCCAGCAGCGTTCTCCCGAATGACCCCCCGCAGTATTTT
TRBV2	TRBJ1-1	once	.	CASSVGGTDTEAFF	TGTGCCAGCAGTGTTGGAGGCACCGACACTGAAGCTTTCTTT
TRBV2	TRBJ2-5	.	.	CASSGGGWGETQYF	TGTGCCAGCAGTGGCGGGGGCTGGGGGGAGACCCAGTACTTC
TRBV5-1	TRBJ1-4	.	.	CASSLAGGNEKLFF	TGCGCCAGCAGCTTGGCGGGTGGTAATGAAAAACTGTTTTTT
TRBV12-3/TRBV12-4	TRBJ2-5	.	.	CASSFLPETQYF	TGTGCCAGCAGCTTCCTTCCGGAGACCCAGTACTTC
TRBV7-6	TRBJ1-1	.	.	CASSHDREGEIERTEAFF	TGTGCCAGCAGCCATGACCGGGAGGGGGAGATTGAACGGACTGAAGCTTTCTTT
TRBV7-3	TRBJ2-2	.	.	CASSLFPPEVSRGVGGELFF	TGTGCCAGCAGCTTATTTCCCCCCGAGGTCAGCCGCGGGGTCGGCGGGGAGCTGTTTTTT
TRBV5-1	TRBJ2-5	.	.	CASWGDSQETQYF	TGCGCCAGCTGGGGGGACTCCCAAGAGACCCAGTACTTC
TRBV5-4	TRBJ1-1	.	.	CASSSVNTEAFF	TGTGCCAGCAGCTCTGTGAACACTGAAGCTTTCTTT
TRBV2	TRBJ2-4	once	.	CASSTDRLLFLAKNIQYF	TGTGCCAGCAGCACCGACAGGCTATTATTTCTAGCCAAAAACATTCAGTACTTC
TRBV19	TRBJ1-1	few	.	CASSYIGDTEAFF	TGTGCCAGTAGTTATATCGGGGACACTGAAGCTTTCTTT
TRBV19	TRBJ2-3	.	.	CASSRDTQYTDTQYF	TGTGCCAGTAGCCGGGACACGCAATACACAGATACGCAGTATTTT
TRBV7-9	TRBJ2-7	few	TRBD1	CASSRRTGVSYEQYF	TGTGCCAGCAGCCGACGGACAGGGGTCTCCTACGAGCAGTACTTC
TRBV21-1	TRBJ2-5	.	.	CASSILDAQGHNPRKTQYF	TGTGCCAGCAGCATCCTAGACGCCCAAGGACACAACCCCAGAAAGACCCAGTACTTC
TRBV19	TRBJ2-1	few	.	CASSRDPISYNEQFF	TGTGCCAGTAGTCGTGATCCCATCTCCTACAATGAGCAGTTCTTC
TRBV3-1/TRBV3-2	TRBJ2-7	.	.	CASSQSHARESEQYF	TGTGCCAGCAGCCAATCACATGCCAGGGAATCCGAGCAGTACTTC
TRBV5-1	TRBJ2-5	.	TRBD1	CASSDGTGQETQYF	TGCGCCAGCAGCGACGGGACAGGCCAAGAGACCCAGTACTTC
TRBV6-1	TRBJ2-2	.	.	CASSEFWRAPFTGELFF	TGTGCCAGCAGTGAATTTTGGCGGGCGCCCTTCACCGGGGAGCTGTTTTTT
TRBV7-8	TRBJ2-7	.	TRBD1	CASSTGQGIYEQYF	TGTGCCAGCAGCACCGGACAGGGAATCTACGAGCAGTACTTC
TRBV10-3	TRBJ2-5	.	TRBD2	CASRGSGGQETQYF	TGTGCCAGCAGGGGTAGCGGGGGACAAGAGACCCAGTACTTC
TRBV18	TRBJ2-7	.	.	CASSPGGKRTYEQYF	TGTGCCAGCTCACCTGGCGGTAAAAGGACTTACGAGCAGTACTTC
TRBV19	TRBJ1-4	.	TRBD1	CASSSMTGGAEKLFF	TGTGCCAGTAGTTCCATGACAGGGGGCGCAGAAAAACTGTTTTTT
TRBV30	TRBJ1-1	.	.	CAWSVNTEAFF	TGTGCCTGGAGTGTCAACACTGAAGCTTTCTTT
TRBV6-1	TRBJ2-3	.	.	CASSESEIGRRGVPDTQYF	TGTGCCAGCAGTGAAAGTGAGATCGGGCGGAGGGGGGTCCCAGATACGCAGTATTTT
TRBV7-3	TRBJ2-5	.	TRBD1	CASSTGQGAKTQYF	TGTGCCAGCAGCACCGGACAGGGGGCGAAGACCCAGTACTTC
TRBV28	TRBJ2-7	.	.	CASSLSQVGEQYF	TGTGCCAGCAGTTTATCCCAGGTGGGCGAGCAGTACTTC
TRBV10-3	TRBJ1-4	.	TRBD1	CAISEPGKGTGGEKLFF	TGTGCCATCAGTGAGCCGGGGAAAGGGACAGGGGGCGAAAAACTGTTTTTT
TRBV6-2/TRBV6-3	TRBJ2-3	.	.	CASSSTPGTGDTQYF	TGTGCCAGCAGTTCAACCCCGGGGACCGGAGATACGCAGTATTTT
TRBV6-5	TRBJ1-2	.	TRBD1	CASSLRDRDSGYTF	TGTGCCAGCAGTCTCCGGGACAGGGATAGTGGCTACACCTTC
TRBV2	TRBJ1-2	.	.	CASSEYDSSYGYTF	TGTGCCAGCAGTGAATATGACAGTTCATATGGCTACACCTTC
TRBV27	TRBJ2-7	.	TRBD1	CASSLTGGPEQYF	TGTGCCAGCAGTTTAACAGGGGGCCCCGAGCAGTACTTC
TRBV11-2	TRBJ2-5	once	.	CASSLVPTLQETQYF	TGTGCCAGCAGCTTAGTGCCCACCCTCCAAGAGACCCAGTACTTC
TRBV5-4	TRBJ2-7	.	.	CASSSWTGTRTYEQYF	TGTGCCAGCAGCTCGTGGACCGGGACGAGAACCTACGAGCAGTACTTC
TRBV2	TRBJ1-1	.	TRBD1	CASSVQGANTEAFF	TGTGCCAGCAGCGTACAGGGGGCGAACACTGAAGCTTTCTTT
TRBV2	TRBJ2-7	.	TRBD1	CASSGLGRGMVYEQYF	TGTGCCAGCAGTGGACTCGGCAGGGGGATGGTGTACGAGCAGTACTTC
TRBV19	TRBJ1-5	.	TRBD1	CASSIGQGRDQPQHF	TGTGCCAGTAGTATAGGACAGGGTAGGGATCAGCCCCAGCATTTT
TRBV7-3	TRBJ1-1	.	.	CASSLTLNTEAFF	TGTGCCAGCAGCTTAACTTTGAATACTGAAGCTTTCTTT
TRBV25-1	TRBJ2-1	once	TRBD1	CASSVTGDRNEQFF	TGTGCCAGCAGTGTTACAGGGGATCGGAATGAGCAGTTCTTC
TRBV9	TRBJ2-7	.	TRBD2	CASSVGPSGSSYEQYF	TGTGCCAGCAGCGTAGGCCCTAGCGGGAGCTCCTACGAGCAGTACTTC
TRBV6-5	TRBJ1-3	.	.	CASSFGRAAAGNTIYF	TGTGCCAGCAGTTTTGGCAGGGCTGCTGCTGGAAACACCATATATTTT
TRBV5-5	TRBJ2-3	.	.	CASSLRDRTDTQYF	TGTGCCAGCAGCTTGCGGGATCGCACAGATACGCAGTATTTT
TRBV7-8	TRBJ2-7	.	TRBD2	CASSKRRLAGREQYF	TGTGCCAGCAGCAAGAGGCGACTAGCGGGAAGGGAGCAGTACTTC
TRBV29-1	TRBJ1-2	once	.	CSAQLYQGPYGYTF	TGCAGCGCCCAACTTTATCAGGGCCCCTATGGCTACACCTTC
TRBV4-2	TRBJ2-5	.	.	CASSQYYVGSGETQYF	TGTGCCAGCAGCCAATACTATGTGGGGTCGGGGGAGACCCAGTACTTC
TRBV5-8	TRBJ2-5	.	.	CASSLAVGAHMTQYF	TGTGCCAGCAGCTTGGCCGTCGGGGCCCATATGACCCAGTACTTC
TRBV19	TRBJ2-7	.	TRBD2	CASSLLAGVTYEQYF	TGTGCCAGTAGTCTACTAGCGGGGGTTACCTACGAGCAGTACTTC
TRBV4-2	TRBJ2-1	few	TRBD1	CASASSPGGGDNEQFF	TGTGCCAGCGCATCCTCACCAGGGGGTGGTGACAATGAGCAGTTCTTC
TRBV5-1	TRBJ2-2	.	TRBD2	CASSSGTSGGTGELFF	TGCGCCAGCAGCTCGGGGACTAGCGGGGGCACCGGGGAGCTGTTTTTT
TRBV2	TRBJ2-2	.	.	CATHKTGAGTGELFF	TGTGCCACCCACAAAACGGGGGCAGGCACCGGGGAGCTGTTTTTT
TRBV11-3	TRBJ2-1	few	TRBD2	CASSLEAGVNYNEQFF	TGTGCCAGCAGCTTAGAGGCGGGGGTCAACTACAATGAGCAGTTCTTC